Below are 32 T cell receptor beta chains sequenced from a single sample in a study of cytomegalovirus exposure and HLA in healthy donors. It was with 60 Vbeta and 13 Jbeta primers that the PCR ran. Only in-frame clones appear in the TCRdb table, and some are missing; sequencing was by immunoSEQ multiplex PCR. The sample shows about 180,000 clones, about four fifths of them seen only once. Sequences were obtained from PBMCs. The source is a woman aged 25-40 years in good health and CMV-seronegative.

The chain couples TRBV7-2 to TRBJ1-4; TRBD1 agrees at 9 bases. V trimming: 3 bases; J trimming: 4 bases; junction bases outside the gene matches: 3. Per the germline V gene, CDR1 is SGHTA and CDR2 is FQGNSA. The CDR3 consists of 15 residues. CDR3 in amino acids: CASSFTGGINEKLFF. CDR3 DNA sequence: TGTGCCAGCAGCTTCACAGGGGGCATTAATGAAAAACTGTTTTTT.

The rearrangement joins TRBV30 to TRBJ1-2; no definite D call. The CDR3 length is 10 residues. V lost 4 bases and J 7 bases, leaving 7 bases between the germline ends. CDR1 is GTSNPN and CDR2 is SVGIG in the germline V gene (reference sequence). The CDR3 is CAWMEGGYTF. CDR3 nucleotide sequence: TGTGCCTGGATGGAGGGTGGCTACACCTTC.

V gene TRBV6-1 combines with J gene TRBJ1-6; 7 nucleotides line up with TRBD1. CDR3 length: 15 residues. Per the germline V gene, CDR1 is MNHNS and CDR2 is SASEGT. After removal of 7 bases from V and 9 bases from J, the junction contained 12 bases not matched to a gene. CDR3 residues: CASNWSQGVGSPLHF. CDR3 DNA: TGTGCCAGCAATTGGAGTCAGGGGGTCGGTTCACCCCTCCACTTT.

The gene calls are TRBV30 and TRBJ1-6; a possible D gene is TRBD1 (5 bases). Trimming removed 8 bases from V and 7 bases from J, with 15 bases in between. Germline loops: CDR1 GTSNPN, CDR2 SVGIG (reference sequence). This CDR3 region has 13 residues. This chain's CDR3 is CAGHAGFNSPLHF. In DNA form, the CDR3 reads TGTGCCGGACACGCAGGTTTCAATTCACCCCTCCACTTT.

V gene TRBV7-2 combines with J gene TRBJ2-7, with 11 bases matching TRBD1. Germline lookup yields CDR1 SGHTA and CDR2 FQGNSA. Trimming cost V 7 bases and J 2 bases; bases outside gene matches: 7. This CDR3 contains 15 residues. The chain's CDR3 is CASNLGQGVTYEQYF. DNA of the CDR3: TGTGCCAGCAACTTGGGACAGGGGGTAACCTACGAGCAGTACTTC. Complete variable domain (other parts from reference TRBV7-2 and TRBJ2-7): GAGVSQSPSNKVTEKGKDVELRCDPISGHTALYWYRQSLGQGLEFLIYFQGNSAPDKSGLPSDRFSAERTGGSVSTLTIQRTQQEDSAVYLCASNLGQGVTYEQYFGPGTRLTVT.

The chain links TRBV29-1 to TRBJ1-1; TRBD1 might be the D (5 bases). CDR3 length: 13 amino acids. Per germline, CDR1 SQVTM and CDR2 ANQGSEA. V was shortened by 7 bases and J by 4 bases, with 16 bases between the two germline ends. The CDR3 reads CSASLGGPTEAFF. DNA for the CDR3: TGCAGCGCCTCCCTCGGGGGTCCCACTGAAGCTTTCTTT.

The DNA of the CDR3 is TGCGCCAGCAGCCAAGTCAGGGATCTGACAGATACGCAGTATTTT. Its protein product is CASSQVRDLTDTQYF. The chain employs TRBV4-1 and TRBJ2-3; TRBD1 might be the D (5 bases). The V end was cut by 1 base, the J end by 3 bases, with 11 bases between. Per germline, CDR1 MGHRA and CDR2 YSYEKL. The CDR3 totals 15 residues.

This rearrangement joins TRBV29-1 to TRBJ1-5; D uncertain. The CDR3 spans 13 residues. The V end lost 6 bases, the J end lost 0 bases, and 9 bases lay between the germline ends. Germline CDR1 reads SQVTM; CDR2 reads ANQGSEA. The CDR3 sequence is CSVVISSNQPQHF. CDR3 bases: TGCAGCGTCGTTATTTCTAGCAATCAGCCCCAGCATTTT. Full variable domain (remainder filled in from reference TRBV29-1 and TRBJ1-5): SAVISQKPSRDICQRGTSLTIQCQVDSQVTMMFWYRQQPGQSLTLIATANQGSEATYESGFVIDKFPISRPNLTFSTLTVSNMSPEDSSIYLCSVVISSNQPQHFGDGTRLSIL.

The chain employs TRBV9 and TRBJ1-2; 8 nucleotides match TRBD1. The CDR3 totals 14 residues. CDR1 and CDR2 (germline): SGDLS, YYNGEE. V shed 0 bases, J shed 7 bases, and the junction held 5 bases outside the gene matches. CDR3 DNA: TGTGCCAGCAGCGTAGGGGCTGACAGGGGTGGCTACACCTTC. Amino acid sequence: CASSVGADRGGYTF.

This clone is a singleton in its sample. V is TRBV19 and J is TRBJ1-1; the D is unclear. Germline lookup yields CDR1 LNHDA and CDR2 SQIVND (reference sequence). This CDR3 is built from 15 residues. V was trimmed by 0 bases and J by 4 bases, leaving 12 bases between them. The CDR3 DNA follows: TGTGCCAGTAGTATAGAACAGTATTTGGCCACTGAAGCTTTCTTT. Encoded protein: CASSIEQYLATEAFF.

This clone was seen more than once but under ten times. The genes are TRBV30 and TRBJ2-3; TRBD1 is a possible D gene (6 bases). The CDR3 runs to 18 residues. V was shortened by 4 bases and J by 4 bases, with 27 bases between the two germline ends. CDR1 is GTSNPN and CDR2 is SVGIG in the germline V gene (reference sequence). CDR3 DNA sequence: TGTGCCTGGAAGGGGGTGGCTGGGCCTCCAGGGACCCCAGATACGCAGTATTTT. Protein sequence: CAWKGVAGPPGTPDTQYF.

The chain uses TRBV2 and TRBJ1-1; 8 bases fit TRBD1. The CDR3 has 15 amino acids. V lost 4 bases and J lost 1; bases outside the gene matches: 5. Germline CDR1 SNHLY, CDR2 FYNNEI. The chain's CDR3 is CASSADRVKNTEAFF. The CDR3 DNA reads as TGTGCCAGCAGTGCGGACAGGGTAAAGAACACTGAAGCTTTCTTT. The full variable domain, with the rest looked up from reference TRBV2 and TRBJ1-1, is EPEVTQTPSHQVTQMGQEVILRCVPISNHLYFYWYRQILGQKVEFLVSFYNNEISEKSEIFDDQFSVERPDGSNFTLKIRSTKLEDSAMYFCASSADRVKNTEAFFGQGTRLTVV.

This rearrangement joins TRBV6-5 to TRBJ2-7; 7 bases agree with TRBD1. The CDR3 totals 15 residues. After removal of 4 bases from V and 0 bases from J, the junction contained 6 bases not matched to a gene. Germline assignment: CDR1 MNHEY and CDR2 SVGAGI. For the CDR3, the DNA is TGTGCCAGCAGTTGGGGGACAGATAACTCCTACGAGCAGTACTTC. Amino acids: CASSWGTDNSYEQYF.

The V gene is TRBV19, the J gene TRBJ1-2, with 8 bases lining up with TRBD1. Germline V gives CDR1 LNHDA, CDR2 SQIVND (reference sequence). V lost 5 bases and J lost 3; bases outside the gene matches: 5. The CDR3 is 14 amino acids. The CDR3 protein is CASSEMDRDYGYTF. CDR3 sequence (DNA): TGTGCCAGTAGTGAAATGGACAGGGACTATGGCTACACCTTC.

The chain has TRBV4-3 and TRBJ1-4, with 11 bases identical to TRBD1. This CDR3 has 16 residues. CDR1 is LGHNA and CDR2 is YSLEER in the germline V gene. The J segment lost 10 bases and the V segment lost 3 bases, leaving 10 bases of the junction unmatched. The CDR3 sequence is CASSQGRGQGDSKLFF. DNA of the CDR3: TGCGCCAGCAGCCAGGGGCGGGGACAGGGGGATTCAAAACTGTTTTTT.

The chain has TRBV6-6 and TRBJ2-1; no clear D gene. Germline V gene lookup returns CDR1 MNHNY and CDR2 SVGAGI (reference sequence). CDR3 size: 15 residues. V was cut by 0 bases and J by 6 bases, with 12 bases left in between. CDR3 DNA sequence: TGTGCCAGCAGTTACTCGAGAATAGCTTTCAATGAGCAGTTCTTC. It translates to CASSYSRIAFNEQFF.

V and J are TRBV13 and TRBJ1-3; the match to TRBD1 covers 11 bases. The CDR3 has 17 residues. The trim removed 5 bases at V and 1 base at J, leaving 7 bases unmatched. Germline-derived CDR1 and CDR2 are PRHDT and FYEKMQ (reference sequence). The CDR3 is CASSDRDRGGSGNTIYF. In nucleotides, the CDR3 is TGTGCCAGCAGCGACCGGGACAGGGGGGGATCTGGAAACACCATATATTTT.

Here the CDR3 DNA reads TGTGCCAGCAGCTTTGGGACAGGGGGCTGGAATGAGCAGTTCTTC. Protein sequence: CASSFGTGGWNEQFF. The V and J genes are TRBV7-2 and TRBJ2-1, with 12 positions matching TRBD1. The J segment lost 7 bases and the V segment lost 3 bases, leaving 4 bases of the junction unmatched. Germline CDR1 is SGHTA and CDR2 is FQGNSA. The CDR3 is 15 residues long.

There are a few counts of this clone. The chain has TRBV18 and TRBJ2-4, with 7 positions matching TRBD1. Germline V lookup: CDR1 KGHSH, CDR2 LQKENI. The CDR3 length is 16 residues. V was pared by 4 bases and J by 0 bases, with 6 bases of the junction left unmatched. The CDR3, as DNA: TGTGCCAGCTCACGACAGGGATGGGAAGCCAAAAACATTCAGTACTTC. This encodes CASSRQGWEAKNIQYF.

This chain links TRBV5-1 with TRBJ2-3, with D maybe TRBD1 (5 bases). V shed 6 bases and J shed 0 bases, with 8 bases lying between them. The CDR3 loop spans 13 amino acids. Germline lookup yields CDR1 SGHRS and CDR2 YFSETQ. This chain's CDR3 is CASNPGSTDTQYF. The CDR3 DNA sequence: TGCGCCAGCAACCCAGGGAGCACAGATACGCAGTATTTT.

CDR3 residues: CASSFFTGGVDTQYF. The CDR3 coding sequence is TGTGCCAGCAGCTTTTTTACAGGGGGAGTGGATACGCAGTATTTT. The V call is TRBV7-8, the J call TRBJ2-3, with 8 bases lining up with TRBD1. CDR3 length: 15 amino acids. Germline V CDR1 and CDR2: SGHVS, FQNEAQ. With V trimmed by 3 bases and J by 6 bases, 8 bases remained unmatched. Drawing the rest from reference TRBV7-8 and TRBJ2-3, the complete variable domain is GAGVSQSPRYKVAKRGQDVALRCDPISGHVSLFWYQQALGQGPEFLTYFQNEAQLDKSGLPSDRFFAERPEGSVSTLKIQRTQQEDSAVYLCASSFFTGGVDTQYFGPGTRLTVL.

A remark on this clone: Other DNA sequences in the same sample also yield this CDR3. The chain recombines TRBV19 with TRBJ2-7, with a tentative D call TRBD1 (6 bases). Germline values: CDR1 LNHDA, CDR2 SQIVND (reference sequence). The CDR3 is 14 residues long. V shed 3 bases and J shed 0 bases, with 9 bases lying between them. The CDR3 sequence is CASSILGASYEQYF. The DNA for the CDR3 is TGTGCCAGTAGTATCCTGGGGGCCTCCTACGAGCAGTACTTC.

The chain links TRBV5-1 to TRBJ1-5; 11 bases are a match to TRBD1. The germline V gene encodes CDR1 SGHRS and CDR2 YFSETQ. The CDR3 consists of 15 residues. The V and J ends lost 4 bases and 5 bases, in that order; junction bases with no gene match: 5. CDR3 sequence: CASSPGTGGDQPQHF. As DNA, the CDR3 is TGCGCCAGCAGCCCCGGGACAGGGGGGGATCAGCCCCAGCATTTT.

The V gene is TRBV27, the J gene TRBJ2-3; 14 bases are a match to TRBD2. V was pared by 3 bases and J by 10 bases, with 9 bases of the junction left unmatched. This CDR3 is 16 amino acids long. The germline gives CDR1 MNHEY, CDR2 SMNVEV (reference sequence). CDR3 amino acids: CASSFSTSGGAGPQYF. CDR3 coding DNA: TGTGCCAGCAGTTTTTCGACTAGCGGGGGGGCCGGGCCGCAGTATTTT.

V is TRBV27 and J is TRBJ2-1; the D gene is possibly TRBD2 (6 bases). Trimming took 4 bases from V and 7 from J, leaving 14 bases between them. The length of the CDR3 is 14 residues. CDR1 and CDR2 from the germline V gene are MNHEY and SMNVEV (reference sequence). This CDR3 reads CASSSISGLNEQFF. The CDR3 nucleotides read TGTGCCAGCAGTTCCATAAGCGGGCTAAATGAGCAGTTCTTC.

This chain connects TRBV4-3 to TRBJ2-7, with a weak D call TRBD2 (5 bases). The germline gives CDR1 LGHNA, CDR2 YSLEER. V lost 1 base and J 2 bases, leaving 15 bases between the germline ends. The length of the CDR3 is 16 residues. In DNA form, the CDR3 reads TGCGCCAGCAGCCAAGGTCTATCTGGACTTACCTACGAGCAGTACTTC. This sequence encodes CASSQGLSGLTYEQYF.

The chain recombines TRBV29-1 with TRBJ1-1; D is undetermined. The V and J ends lost 4 bases and 0 bases respectively, with 9 bases between them. The CDR3 totals 13 residues. Germline V gene lookup returns CDR1 SQVTM and CDR2 ANQGSEA. CDR3 sequence reads: CSVAGNMNTEAFF. CDR3 sequence (DNA): TGCAGCGTTGCAGGAAATATGAACACTGAAGCTTTCTTT.

This clone was seen only a few times. The gene calls are TRBV7-9 and TRBJ2-7; D gene ambiguous. This CDR3 is built from 14 residues. Germline lookup yields CDR1 SEHNR and CDR2 FQNEAQ (reference sequence). V lost 2 bases and J lost 2, with 10 bases in between. CDR3 amino acids: CASSLQSGAYEQYF. CDR3 nucleotide sequence: TGTGCCAGCAGCTTACAATCCGGAGCCTACGAGCAGTACTTC.

The chain uses TRBV5-1 and TRBJ1-2; weak D call: TRBD1 (6 bases). Trimming removed 1 base at V and 2 bases at J, with 6 bases between. This CDR3 spans 13 amino acids. CDR1 and CDR2 (germline): SGHRS, YFSETQ. CDR3: CASSLRGNYGYTF. The CDR3 DNA is TGCGCCAGCAGCTTGAGGGGGAACTATGGCTACACCTTC.

This rearrangement joins TRBV7-2 to TRBJ1-2, with 7 positions matching TRBD1. V was pared by 4 bases and J by 4 bases, with 6 bases of the junction left unmatched. CDR1 is SGHTA and CDR2 is FQGNSA in the germline V gene. This CDR3 has 14 amino acids. CDR3 in DNA: TGTGCCAGCAGCTCCAAGGGGGACAGCTATGGCTACACCTTC. Protein product: CASSSKGDSYGYTF.

This chain uses TRBV9 with TRBJ2-7; no reliable D call. The V gene lost 0 bases and the J gene lost 1 base, with 8 bases spanning the gap. The CDR3 has 14 residues. Germline V gene sequence: CDR1 SGDLS, CDR2 YYNGEE. The CDR3 sequence: CASSVAGESYEQYF. Written as DNA, the CDR3 is TGTGCCAGCAGCGTAGCAGGCGAGTCCTACGAGCAGTACTTC.

Concerning this clone itself: Its ends do not fully match the called genes, so a read error is possible. The chain couples TRBV9 to TRBJ2-1; D perhaps matches TRBD1 (6 bases). In germline, CDR1 is SGDLS, CDR2 YYNGEE. This CDR3 is 17 amino acids long. For the CDR3, the DNA is TGTGCCAGCAGCGCTACCACAGGGCCAGGGTCCTTCAATGAGCAGTTCTTC. It is translated as CASSATTGPGSFNEQFF.